This T cell receptor beta chain stems from a study of blood T cell repertoires in COVID-19. Overall study: The United States, Italy and Spain provided the acute and convalescent COVID-19 samples.

Trimming took 1 base from V and 6 from J, leaving 15 bases between them. The CDR3 length is 16 residues. Germline V CDR1 and CDR2: LGHNT, FRNRAP. Source study methods: Nucleated cell counts were estimated from reference gene primer amplification. Produced via immunoSEQ multiplex PCR; TCRdb's table is partial and in-frame only. That table is the source of V, J and clone size, and D and trimming were worked out from the DNA. The table lists 130,000 to 150,000 clones, around 83% of them singletons. Exposed participants encountered a COVID-19 case during the 2 weeks preceding study entry. The chain has TRBV12-5 and TRBJ1-4; weak D call: TRBD1 (5 bases). The receptor was isolated from a woman in her fifties or sixties who had been exposed to COVID-19. Sequences were obtained from PBMCs or T cells enriched from blood (not recorded which). CDR3 loop: CASGLDQTAPDEKLFF. In nucleotides, the CDR3 is TGTGCTAGTGGTTTGGACCAGACAGCGCCAGATGAAAAACTGTTTTTT.